This TCR beta chain was documented in a study of T cells after yellow fever vaccination. Overall study findings and caveats: Highly abundant clonotypes carried over from the bulk population could end up in FACS-sorted repertoires as contaminants. Overall, a small share of clonotypes was seen in both CD4 and CD8 compartments.

TCRdb reprocessed the 5' RACE reads via MiXCR and lists one record per CDR3 protein. The sample consists of fewer than 500,000 distinct CDR3 sequences, around 19% of them appearing once. The ends were cut back, 2 bases at V and 5 bases at J, with 12 bases in the middle. This CDR3 comprises 14 residues. Germline V gene sequence: CDR1 MDHEN, CDR2 SYDVKM. A word on this clonotype: No antigen is known for it.

The receptor was isolated from a man younger than 30 who received the YFV17D yellow fever vaccine. This chain links TRBV28 with TRBJ1-2; D possibly corresponds to TRBD1 (5 bases). This sample comprised PBMCs, obtained before the yellow fever booster vaccination. The CDR3 DNA is TGTGCCAGCAGTTTAACCAGGGCCCCATATGGCTACACCTTC. Residues: CASSLTRAPYGYTF.